Listed below are T cell receptor beta chains from one sample, sequenced in a study of blood T cell repertoires in COVID-19. Produced via immunoSEQ multiplex PCR; TCRdb's table is partial and in-frame only. The table includes 200,000 to 300,000 clones, 88% detected once. The source material was PBMCs or T cells enriched from blood (not recorded which). These TCRs come from a woman aged 40 to 50 with acute COVID-19. CDR3s include the opening cysteine and the closing phenylalanine or tryptophan. The D gene is left open where the match is weak. Not all rows give a size; the values are once, few, many and, for expanded clones, a class.

v_gene	d_gene	abundance	j_gene	CDR3nt	CDR3aa
TRBV27	.	.	TRBJ2-3	TGTGCCAGCAGTTCGCGTGGCCTAGGGGCAGATACGCAGTATTTT	CASSSRGLGADTQYF
TRBV19	TRBD1	few	TRBJ2-7	TGTGCCAGTAGTCCCCGGGGACAGGCGCGCGAGCAGTACTTC	CASSPRGQAREQYF
TRBV29-1	.	.	TRBJ1-1	TGCAGCGCCAGAAGAGGGTTGGACACTGAAGCTTTCTTT	CSARRGLDTEAFF
TRBV5-4	TRBD2	.	TRBJ2-3	TGTGCCAGCAGCTTCGGGAGGGCGGGCACAGATACGCAGTATTTT	CASSFGRAGTDTQYF
TRBV10-2	.	.	TRBJ2-6	TGCGCCAGCAGTCGAGGGCTCGGGGCCAACGTCCTGACTTTC	CASSRGLGANVLTF
TRBV7-6	TRBD2	.	TRBJ2-5	TGTGCCAGCAGCTTTGGGGGCGGGAGGGCCGGTGAGACCCAGTACTTC	CASSFGGGRAGETQYF
TRBV6-4	TRBD1	.	TRBJ1-3	TGTGCCAGCAGGGGGAAACCGGGACAGGGGAACTCTGGAAACACCATATATTTT	CASRGKPGQGNSGNTIYF
TRBV30	TRBD1	.	TRBJ1-1	TGTGCCTGGAGTGGGGAACCCCAGGGGGCGGCTTTCTTT	CAWSGEPQGAAFF
TRBV2	.	.	TRBJ2-1	TGTGCCAGCGTTCCAGGGGCTTCGGGGTACAATGAGCAGTTCTTC	CASVPGASGYNEQFF
TRBV7-6	TRBD1	.	TRBJ1-1	TGTGCCAGCAGCTTAGCTGGACAGGGAAACACTGAAGCTTTCTTT	CASSLAGQGNTEAFF
TRBV6-2/TRBV6-3	.	.	TRBJ1-5	TGTGCCAGCAGTACCTCAGATCAGCCCCAGCATTTT	CASSTSDQPQHF
TRBV20-1	.	.	TRBJ1-6	TGCAGTGCTAGAGCGGGTTCACCCCTCCACTTT	CSARAGSPLHF
TRBV5-1	.	.	TRBJ1-1	TGCGCCAGCAGCCTACAGGGATCTAGCACTGAAGCTTTCTTT	CASSLQGSSTEAFF
TRBV19	.	once	TRBJ2-1	TGTGCCAGTACCATCCGGGGGGCCCATAGCTCCTACAATGAGCAGTTCTTC	CASTIRGAHSSYNEQFF
TRBV28	.	.	TRBJ2-7	TGTGCCAGCAGGGGGACAAACTCCTACGAGCAGTACTTC	CASRGTNSYEQYF
TRBV27	TRBD2	.	TRBJ2-1	TGTGCCAGCAGTACTAGCGGGCAGTACAATGAGCAGTTCTTC	CASSTSGQYNEQFF
TRBV11-3	.	.	TRBJ1-1	TGTGCCAGCAGCTCGCGGTGGATGAACACTGAAGCTTTCTTT	CASSSRWMNTEAFF
TRBV5-1	TRBD1	.	TRBJ1-1	TGCGCCAGCAGCTTGACGGGGACAGACCACACTGAAGCTTTCTTT	CASSLTGTDHTEAFF
TRBV30	TRBD1	.	TRBJ1-5	TGTGCCTGGAGTGTCGGGACAGGGGAAGGTCAGCCCCAGCATTTT	CAWSVGTGEGQPQHF
TRBV2	.	.	TRBJ1-2	TGTGCCAGCAGTGAGGGCCCAGACACGGTGCTGGATGGCTACACCTTC	CASSEGPDTVLDGYTF
TRBV19	TRBD1	.	TRBJ1-2	TGTGCCAGTAGTGCTGGAGGGGGCCGGGGCGCGGGAGGCTACACCTTC	CASSAGGGRGAGGYTF
TRBV5-5	TRBD2	.	TRBJ2-3	TGTGCCAGCAGCCCCGGGACTAGCGGGAGTGGAGATACGCAGTATTTT	CASSPGTSGSGDTQYF
TRBV19	TRBD1	.	TRBJ1-3	TGTGCCAGTAGTACACAGGGGGCGGGAAACACCATATATTTT	CASSTQGAGNTIYF
TRBV6-5	.	.	TRBJ1-2	TGTGCCAGCAGTTACTTCAGGGAGGCTGGCTACACCTTC	CASSYFREAGYTF
TRBV7-2	.	.	TRBJ2-1	TGTGCCAGCAGCTTAAGTAGGGCTGGGAGCTCCTACAATGAGCAGTTCTTC	CASSLSRAGSSYNEQFF
TRBV19	.	few	TRBJ1-4	TGTGCCAGTACTCACAAAAATGAAAAACTGTTTTTT	CASTHKNEKLFF
TRBV7-9	TRBD1	.	TRBJ2-1	TGTGCCAGCAGCTTAAGACAGGGTGGGCCCTACAATGAGCAGTTCTTC	CASSLRQGGPYNEQFF
TRBV11-2	TRBD1	.	TRBJ1-2	TGTGCCAGCAGCTATCCTCAACAGGGGAAATCAGGCTACACCTTC	CASSYPQQGKSGYTF
TRBV7-9	.	.	TRBJ2-2	TGTGCCAGCACAATCTCAGGGTACGACACCGGGGAGCTGTTTTTT	CASTISGYDTGELFF
TRBV18	.	.	TRBJ1-1	TGTGCCAGCTCTCCTACAGGGAACACTGAAGCTTTCTTT	CASSPTGNTEAFF
TRBV10-3	.	.	TRBJ1-2	TGTGCCATCAGTGAGGCAGGGGAAGATGGCTACACCTTC	CAISEAGEDGYTF
TRBV2	.	once	TRBJ1-1	TGTGCCAGCAGTGAATTACAGGGTTCTGAAGCTTTCTTT	CASSELQGSEAFF
TRBV5-1	TRBD2	.	TRBJ2-2	TGCGCCAGCTCCGGACTAGCGGACCCCGGGGAGCTGTTTTTT	CASSGLADPGELFF
TRBV18	.	.	TRBJ1-5	TGTGCCAGCTCACCAGTCCCAGGACAGCCCCAGCATTTT	CASSPVPGQPQHF
TRBV9	TRBD1	.	TRBJ2-6	TGTGCCAGCAGCGTAGTGCCAGGGGGCGCCTTCCCTGGGGCCAACGTCCTGACTTTC	CASSVVPGGAFPGANVLTF
TRBV19	.	.	TRBJ2-7	TGTGCCAGTAGTCTCCAAGCGGGTGTTCGCTCCTACGAGCAGTACTTC	CASSLQAGVRSYEQYF
TRBV11-3	.	.	TRBJ2-3	TGTGCCAGCAGCTTCCAGGGGCTTGGCACAGATACGCAGTATTTT	CASSFQGLGTDTQYF
TRBV5-1	.	.	TRBJ2-2	TGCGCCAGCAGCTTTCCTACCGGGGAGCTGTTTTTT	CASSFPTGELFF
TRBV7-2	.	.	TRBJ2-7	TGTGCCAGCAGCTTAGGTTTACCTGCGCACGAGCAGTACTTC	CASSLGLPAHEQYF
TRBV19	.	.	TRBJ1-3	TGTGCCAGTAGTATCGACCGCGGCTCTGGAAACACCATATATTTT	CASSIDRGSGNTIYF
TRBV10-1	.	.	TRBJ1-5	TGCGCCAGCAGTGGGGTGGCGGCCCAGCATTTT	CASSGVAAQHF
TRBV18	.	.	TRBJ2-6	TGTGCCAGCTCACCCTACCGATTCTCTGGGGCCAACGTCCTGACTTTC	CASSPYRFSGANVLTF
TRBV6-5	.	.	TRBJ2-3	TGTGCCAGCAGTTACCGGAGAGGGGATACGCAGTATTTT	CASSYRRGDTQYF
TRBV28	TRBD1	.	TRBJ1-1	TGTGCCAGCAGTTTATGGGGACAGGGGAAGAACACTGAAGCTTTCTTT	CASSLWGQGKNTEAFF
TRBV28	TRBD1	few	TRBJ1-5	TGTGCCAGCAGTTTAATCTGGGCAGGGGGCGGGCAGCCCCAGCATTTT	CASSLIWAGGGQPQHF
TRBV7-8	.	once	TRBJ2-3	TGTGCCAGCAGCTTAGGGCTTCCAGATACGCAGTATTTT	CASSLGLPDTQYF
TRBV28	.	.	TRBJ1-2	TGTGCCAGCAGTCCCCAAACAGAGAACTATGGCTACACCTTC	CASSPQTENYGYTF
TRBV5-1	TRBD2	.	TRBJ2-1	TGCGCCAGCAGCCTCGGTTTGCGGCGGGAGGGGAACTACAATGAGCAGTTCTTC	CASSLGLRREGNYNEQFF
TRBV9	.	.	TRBJ1-1	TGTGCCAGCCGGAGAACTCTTTTGGACACTGAAGCTTTCTTT	CASRRTLLDTEAFF
TRBV5-1	.	.	TRBJ1-1	TGCGCCAGCAGCTTGGCGATGTCAAGGGGCACTGAAGCTTTCTTT	CASSLAMSRGTEAFF
TRBV28	TRBD1	.	TRBJ1-3	TGTGCCAGCAGTGATCCGGGACAGGGGGACTCTGGAAACACCATATATTTT	CASSDPGQGDSGNTIYF
TRBV18	.	.	TRBJ1-3	TGTGCCAGCTCACCCCGGGGAGGGGCAGCTGGAAACACCATATATTTT	CASSPRGGAAGNTIYF
TRBV27	TRBD1	.	TRBJ2-2	TGTGCCAGCAGTTCCTGGACAGGGGCGACCACCGGGGAGCTGTTTTTT	CASSSWTGATTGELFF
TRBV6-5	.	.	TRBJ1-1	TGTGCCAGCAGCGCGGCGCCCAACACTGAAGCTTTCTTT	CASSAAPNTEAFF
TRBV7-9	.	.	TRBJ1-1	TGTGCCAGCAGCATAAACAGGGCTGGAGCTTTCTTT	CASSINRAGAFF
TRBV5-4	TRBD2	.	TRBJ2-1	TGTGCCAGCAGCCTGGACCCCGGGGGGGGTTCCTACAATGAGCAGTTCTTC	CASSLDPGGGSYNEQFF
TRBV4-2	.	.	TRBJ2-4	TGTGCCAGCAGCCAAGCAGGTCCGTCCTTAGCCAAAAACATTCAGTACTTC	CASSQAGPSLAKNIQYF